A single sample is the source of the 6 T cell receptor beta chains below, sequenced in a study of blood T cells in healthy people across ages. A J-beta primer mix and a sample-barcoded 5' primer were used in a second PCR of roughly 7 to 12 cycles. MiXCR, run by TCRdb on the 5' RACE reads, gives a single entry per CDR3 protein. The sample contains some 1.6 million distinct CDR3 sequences, about 35% of which appear only once. Specimen: blood. These TCRs come from a woman in her thirties in good health.

This clonotype has more than one count but fewer than ten. The V and J genes are TRBV27 and TRBJ2-5; tentative D call: TRBD1 (6 bases). The J call may be incorrect, as the DNA end agrees better with TRBJ2-7. This CDR3 has 11 amino acids. The germline gives CDR1 MNHEY, CDR2 SMNVEV (reference sequence). The CDR3 region has the DNA TGTGCCAGCATCGGACAGAACGAGCAGTACTTC. Its protein product is CASIGQNEQYF.

This clonotype was counted a few times. For the CDR3, the DNA is TGTGCCAGCAGCTGGGGGGGTGCGCTCTTAGAGACCCAGTACTTC. Its protein product is CASSWGGALLETQYF. This chain joins TRBV5-6 and TRBJ2-5, with 7 bases that match TRBD2. The CDR3 length is 15 residues. Germline CDR1 and CDR2: SGHDT and YYEEEE. The ends lost 3 bases at V and 4 bases at J; junction bases unmatched: 9.

This clonotype was counted only a few times. The chain links TRBV6-2 or TRBV6-3 to TRBJ1-5; tentative D call: TRBD1 (6 bases). The germline CDR1 and CDR2 sequences are MNHEY and SVGEGT. This CDR3 contains 17 residues. The V gene lost 5 bases and the J gene lost 9 bases, with 26 bases spanning the gap. The CDR3 is CASSHIAGALSPMPQHF. CDR3 nucleotide sequence: TGTGCCAGCAGTCACATAGCGGGGGCACTTAGCCCCATGCCCCAGCATTTT.

In its sample, this clonotype was seen once. CDR3 coding DNA: TGTGCCAGCAGCCGGGGACAGGGATTCGATGGCTACACCTTC. This translates into CASSRGQGFDGYTF. The V call is TRBV3-1, the J call TRBJ1-2; TRBD1 aligns across 9 bases. The junction had 6 bases not matched to a gene; V was cut back by 4 bases and J by 6 bases. This CDR3 is built from 14 residues. Germline values: CDR1 LGHDT, CDR2 YNNKEL (reference sequence).

This clonotype came up once. The CDR3 sequence is CASSLTAGMLGANVLTF. DNA of the CDR3: TGTGCCAGCAGCTTAACGGCAGGTATGCTCGGGGCCAACGTCCTGACTTTC. The rearrangement joins TRBV7-3 to TRBJ2-6, with unresolved D. V was clipped by 0 bases and J by 4 bases, with 13 bases between them. Germline CDR1 and CDR2: SGHTA and FQGTGA. The CDR3 runs to 17 residues.

The chain is built from TRBV6-1 and TRBJ2-1; 8 bases are shared with TRBD1. This CDR3 has 16 amino acids. The V segment lost 2 bases and the J segment 7 bases; nucleotides outside the gene matches: 10. CDR1 is MNHNS, CDR2 SASEGT, per germline. The CDR3: CASSEIGTGRFNEQFF. CDR3 DNA sequence: TGTGCCAGCAGTGAAATCGGGACAGGCAGGTTTAATGAGCAGTTCTTC.